This T cell receptor (beta chain) was recorded in a study of blood T cell repertoires in COVID-19. Study-wide background: Samples of COVID-19 (acute and convalescent) were obtained from the United States, Italy and Spain. PBMCs, B-cell-depleted T cells, or T cells provided the cDNA or gDNA that made up the material.

CDR1 is SEHNR and CDR2 is FQNEAQ in the germline V gene (reference sequence). The CDR3 runs to 15 residues. Trimming took 0 bases from V and 7 from J; bases not matched to a gene: 4. As processed by the authors: Amplification of reference gene primers was used by the study to estimate nucleated cell counts. Sequencing was performed with immunoSEQ multiplex PCR; in TCRdb, only in-frame clones are kept and a portion is missing. The DNA gave D and trimming, while V, J and clone size come from that table. This sample has 45,000 or so clones, with 86% found just once. The TCR sequence derives from a man aged 40-49 years with active COVID-19. This sequence joins TRBV7-9 and TRBJ2-2; 8 positions agree with TRBD2. Sequences were obtained from peripheral blood. The CDR3: CASSLAGLEVGELFF. The CDR3 nucleotides are TGTGCCAGCAGCTTAGCGGGACTAGAAGTCGGGGAGCTGTTTTTT.